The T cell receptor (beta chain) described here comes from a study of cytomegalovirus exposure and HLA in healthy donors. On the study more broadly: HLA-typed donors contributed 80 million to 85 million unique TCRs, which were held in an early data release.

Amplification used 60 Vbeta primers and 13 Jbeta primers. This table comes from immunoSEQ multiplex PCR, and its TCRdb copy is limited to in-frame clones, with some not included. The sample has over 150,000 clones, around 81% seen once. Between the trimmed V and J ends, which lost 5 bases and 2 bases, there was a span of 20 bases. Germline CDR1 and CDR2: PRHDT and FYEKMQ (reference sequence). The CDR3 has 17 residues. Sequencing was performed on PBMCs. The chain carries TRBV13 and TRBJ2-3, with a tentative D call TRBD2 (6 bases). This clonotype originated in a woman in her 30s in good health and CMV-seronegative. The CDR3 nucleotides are TGTGCCAGCAGCCCACAGCGGAGGGCCGTCAACACAGATACGCAGTATTTT. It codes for CASSPQRRAVNTDTQYF.